This is a list of T cell receptor beta chains from one sample in a study of shared clonotypes between healthy human individuals. TCRdb keeps only in-frame clones here, not all; method: immunoSEQ multiplex PCR. The repertoire holds about 2.1 million clones, with just under 95% as singletons. Sequenced input: naive CD8+ T cells from PBMCs. Source of these receptors: a man younger than 30 in good health. Some clones in this sample may be carry-over from other donors' samples. CDR3s include the opening cysteine and the closing phenylalanine or tryptophan. A D gene is named only where the DNA matches it firmly. Only part of the rows carry a size: once, few, many, or a class if the clone is expanded.

abundance	v_gene	d_gene	j_gene	CDR3aa	CDR3nt
-	TRBV7-9	-	TRBJ2-7	CASSTTGHPSYEQYF	TGTGCCAGCAGCACGACAGGCCATCCCTCCTACGAGCAGTACTTC
-	TRBV2	TRBD2	TRBJ2-3	CASSQGLAERTDTQYF	TGTGCCAGCAGTCAAGGACTAGCGGAGCGCACAGATACGCAGTATTTT
once	TRBV5-1	TRBD1	TRBJ2-6	CASSSTGVRSGANVLTF	TGCGCCAGCAGCTCGACAGGGGTACGTTCCGGGGCCAACGTCCTGACTTTC
-	TRBV6-5	TRBD2	TRBJ2-1	CASSPGLAGWNEQFF	TGTGCCAGCAGTCCCGGACTAGCGGGATGGAATGAGCAGTTCTTC
-	TRBV4-3	-	TRBJ1-1	CASSPSRGLWAFF	TGCGCCAGCAGCCCTTCCAGAGGTCTGTGGGCTTTCTTT
-	TRBV7-9	-	TRBJ1-3	CASSPAAGGLGNTIYF	TGTGCCAGCAGCCCCGCGGCGGGGGGGCTTGGAAACACCATATATTTT
once	TRBV4-2	-	TRBJ2-7	CASSQDVDEQYF	TGTGCCAGCAGCCAAGATGTGGACGAGCAGTACTTC
-	TRBV21-1	-	TRBJ1-1	CASSNCTAVEFF	TGTGCCAGCAGCAATTGTACAGCCGTCGAGTTCTTT
-	TRBV7-9	TRBD2	TRBJ2-5	CASRLSGRDQETQYF	TGTGCCAGCAGACTTAGCGGGAGGGACCAAGAGACCCAGTACTTC
-	TRBV4-1	-	TRBJ2-1	CASSQDKGAPSSYNEQFF	TGCGCCAGCAGCCAAGATAAGGGAGCGCCTAGCTCCTACAATGAGCAGTTCTTC
once	TRBV6-6	-	TRBJ1-1	CASSSTNSATEAFF	TGTGCCAGCAGCTCTACCAACAGCGCCACTGAAGCTTTCTTT
-	TRBV13	TRBD1	TRBJ2-7	CASSLRGQGAGEQYF	TGTGCCAGCAGCTTAAGGGGACAGGGGGCGGGCGAGCAGTACTTC
-	TRBV11-2	-	TRBJ2-7	CASRFGLGRIYEQYF	TGTGCCAGCAGGTTTGGTCTGGGCAGAATCTACGAGCAGTACTTC
-	TRBV7-9	-	TRBJ1-4	CASSAWTGATNEKLFF	TGTGCCAGCAGCGCCTGGACCGGTGCAACTAATGAAAAACTGTTTTTT
once	TRBV28	TRBD1	TRBJ2-7	CASSFYGRGYEQYF	TGTGCCAGCAGTTTTTATGGCAGGGGGTACGAGCAGTACTTC
-	TRBV5-1	TRBD2	TRBJ2-2	CASSPLGLAGVVATGELFF	TGCGCCAGCTCCCCCCTAGGACTAGCGGGCGTCGTGGCCACCGGGGAGCTGTTTTTT
-	TRBV6-1	-	TRBJ1-2	CASSDWFQARIIGYTF	TGTGCCAGCAGTGATTGGTTCCAAGCTCGTATAATAGGCTACACCTTC
-	TRBV10-3	TRBD2	TRBJ2-7	CAITERLAGDYEQYF	TGTGCCATCACTGAGCGGCTAGCGGGAGACTACGAGCAGTACTTC
-	TRBV27	-	TRBJ1-1	CASSLLGKGTEAFF	TGTGCCAGCAGTTTACTGGGGAAGGGCACTGAAGCTTTCTTT
-	TRBV5-1	-	TRBJ2-5	CASSLEGGGETQYF	TGCGCCAGCAGCTTGGAAGGTGGCGGGGAGACCCAGTACTTC
few	TRBV19	-	TRBJ1-1	CASSIRDTNTEAFF	TGTGCCAGTAGTATACGGGATACGAACACTGAAGCTTTCTTT
-	TRBV7-9	TRBD2	TRBJ2-1	CASSPAWGLSWNEQFF	TGTGCCAGCAGCCCGGCGTGGGGACTAAGCTGGAATGAGCAGTTCTTC
-	TRBV6-1	-	TRBJ2-7	CASGRGLPYEQYF	TGTGCCAGCGGAAGGGGACTCCCCTACGAGCAGTACTTC
-	TRBV28	-	TRBJ2-7	CASSSPWYEQYF	TGTGCCAGCAGTTCCCCCTGGTACGAGCAGTACTTC
-	TRBV7-9	-	TRBJ2-7	CASSFQRGGGSTYEQYF	TGTGCCAGCAGCTTCCAAAGAGGAGGGGGATCCACCTACGAGCAGTACTTC
-	TRBV9	-	TRBJ1-5	CASSVGPGPQPQHF	TGTGCCAGCAGCGTAGGCCCAGGGCCCCAGCCCCAGCATTTT
-	TRBV6-5	-	TRBJ1-1	CASSYGPDALNTEAFF	TGTGCCAGCAGTTATGGGCCCGACGCCTTGAACACTGAAGCTTTCTTT
-	TRBV27	-	TRBJ2-7	CASSLSGTASYEQCF	TGTGCCAGCAGTTTATCAGGCACAGCCTCCTACGAGCAGTGCTTC
-	TRBV9	-	TRBJ2-7	CASSVGGDASYEQYF	TGTGCCAGCAGCGTAGGTGGGGACGCCTCCTACGAGCAGTACTTC
-	TRBV29-1	-	TRBJ2-7	CSVETDSSYEQYF	TGCAGCGTTGAGACGGACAGCTCCTACGAGCAGTACTTC
-	TRBV5-1	-	TRBJ1-4	CASSPRLPTMCEKLFF	TGCGCCAGCAGCCCCCGGTTACCGACAATGTGTGAAAAACTGTTTTTT
-	TRBV7-8	-	TRBJ1-5	CASNYDGQYSNQPQHF	TGTGCCAGCAACTACGACGGACAGTATAGCAATCAGCCCCAGCATTTT
-	TRBV30	-	TRBJ2-1	CAWRSGSQTTYNEQFF	TGTGCCTGGAGGAGCGGATCCCAAACGACCTACAATGAGCAGTTCTTC
-	TRBV6-5	TRBD2	TRBJ2-1	CASSYSSLAAYNEQFF	TGTGCCAGCAGTTACTCTAGCCTAGCGGCCTACAATGAGCAGTTCTTC
-	TRBV7-9	-	TRBJ1-1	CASSPTNVNRHNTEAFF	TGTGCCAGCAGCCCAACGAACGTCAACAGGCACAACACTGAAGCTTTCTTT
few	TRBV28	-	TRBJ2-2	CASSHTGELFF	TGTGCCAGCAGTCACACCGGGGAGCTGTTTTTT
few	TRBV5-1	-	TRBJ1-1	CASSFGGAEAFF	TGCGCCAGCAGCTTTGGGGGGGCTGAAGCTTTCTTT
-	TRBV27	TRBD1	TRBJ2-5	CASSVSGGWFETQYF	TGTGCCAGCAGTGTATCAGGGGGCTGGTTCGAGACCCAGTACTTC
-	TRBV27	TRBD1	TRBJ1-1	CASSTRQGRNTEAFF	TGTGCCAGCAGTACACGACAGGGGAGGAACACTGAAGCTTTCTTT
-	TRBV11-3	TRBD2	TRBJ2-1	CASSLVGGRDSEQFF	TGTGCCAGCAGCTTAGTAGGCGGGAGGGATAGTGAGCAGTTCTTC